Listed below are T cell receptor beta chains from one sample, sequenced in a study of molecular identifiers for immune sequencing clone quantification. From the PCR reads, TCRdb called clonotypes with MiXCR, one entry per CDR3 protein. Of 100,000 or so distinct CDR3 sequences in the sample, around 23% were seen once. The sample comprised naive CD8+ T cells from blood, with Jurkat cell RNA spiked in. These receptors all stem from a human donor in good health. Some libraries in this study had Jurkat cell RNA spiked in. Each CDR3 is given with its conserved first and last residue. The D gene is left open where the match is weak. Size is stated for part of the rows, as once, few or many counts, or as a class when the clone is expanded.

abundance: many; d_gene: -; j_gene: TRBJ2-7; v_gene: TRBV7-9; CDR3aa: CASSLVAGPQQYEQYF; CDR3nt: TGTGCCAGCAGCTTAGTGGCAGGGCCGCAACAATACGAGCAGTACTTC
abundance: many; d_gene: TRBD2; j_gene: TRBJ2-3; v_gene: TRBV7-9; CDR3aa: CASRPPRGTSGNEDTQYF; CDR3nt: TGTGCCAGCAGACCTCCCCGCGGGACTAGCGGGAATGAGGATACGCAGTATTTT
abundance: few; d_gene: TRBD2; j_gene: TRBJ2-3; v_gene: TRBV6-2/TRBV6-3; CDR3aa: CASSLDRGTSGVFTDTQYF; CDR3nt: TGTGCCAGCAGTTTGGACAGGGGGACTAGCGGGGTCTTCACAGATACGCAGTATTTT
abundance: many; d_gene: TRBD2; j_gene: TRBJ2-3; v_gene: TRBV28; CDR3aa: CASSFLAGSTTDTQYF; CDR3nt: TGTGCCAGCAGTTTTTTAGCGGGGAGTACCACAGATACGCAGTATTTT
abundance: many; d_gene: -; j_gene: TRBJ2-1; v_gene: TRBV15; CDR3aa: CATSRGSTYNEQFF; CDR3nt: TGTGCCACCAGCAGAGGTTCGACCTACAATGAGCAGTTCTTC
abundance: many; d_gene: -; j_gene: TRBJ1-2; v_gene: TRBV12-3/TRBV12-4; CDR3aa: CASSDSIYGYTF; CDR3nt: TGTGCCAGCAGTGACAGCATCTATGGCTACACCTTC
abundance: many; d_gene: -; j_gene: TRBJ1-1; v_gene: TRBV6-2/TRBV6-3; CDR3aa: CASSYSLYTEAFF; CDR3nt: TGTGCCAGCAGTTACTCGCTGTACACTGAAGCTTTCTTT
abundance: -; d_gene: -; j_gene: TRBJ2-7; v_gene: TRBV12-3/TRBV12-4; CDR3aa: CASSLAGYGQYF; CDR3nt: TGTGCCAGCAGTTTAGCGGGCTACGGGCAGTACTTC
abundance: many; d_gene: TRBD2; j_gene: TRBJ2-3; v_gene: TRBV20-1; CDR3aa: CSARRLAESTDTQYF; CDR3nt: TGCAGTGCTAGGAGACTAGCGGAAAGCACAGATACGCAGTATTTT
abundance: many; d_gene: -; j_gene: TRBJ2-7; v_gene: TRBV27; CDR3aa: CASSYKAGPYEQYF; CDR3nt: TGTGCCAGCAGTTATAAGGCGGGACCCTACGAGCAGTACTTC
abundance: -; d_gene: -; j_gene: TRBJ2-7; v_gene: TRBV18; CDR3aa: CASSPGVSPYEQYF; CDR3nt: TGTGCCAGCTCACCTGGGGTTAGCCCGTACGAGCAGTACTTC
abundance: many; d_gene: -; j_gene: TRBJ2-3; v_gene: TRBV20-1; CDR3aa: CSARKGEADTQYF; CDR3nt: TGCAGTGCTAGGAAGGGGGAGGCGGATACGCAGTATTTT
abundance: many; d_gene: -; j_gene: TRBJ2-3; v_gene: TRBV20-1; CDR3aa: CSARDRDFTDTQYF; CDR3nt: TGCAGTGCTAGAGATAGAGACTTCACAGATACGCAGTATTTT
abundance: many; d_gene: -; j_gene: TRBJ2-5; v_gene: TRBV5-1; CDR3aa: CASSPIAEPQETQYF; CDR3nt: TGCGCCAGCAGCCCGATAGCGGAACCCCAAGAGACCCAGTACTTC
abundance: -; d_gene: -; j_gene: TRBJ2-7; v_gene: TRBV20-1; CDR3aa: CSARQVRVAARSYEQYF; CDR3nt: TGCAGTGCCAGACAGGTCCGAGTGGCCGCCCGCTCCTACGAGCAGTACTTC
abundance: many; d_gene: TRBD2; j_gene: TRBJ2-3; v_gene: TRBV6-2/TRBV6-3; CDR3aa: CASSQGTSGRTDTQYF; CDR3nt: TGTGCCAGCAGTCAAGGGACTAGCGGGAGGACAGATACGCAGTATTTT